Described below is a single T cell receptor (beta chain) sequence and its context. The germline CDR1 and CDR2 sequences are SQVTM and ANQGSEA. CDR3 length: 9 residues. Deletions cut 6 bases from V and 14 bases from J, with 13 bases between. The sample comes from a study of T-cell reconstitution after alpha-beta-depleted transplantation in children. A library of TCRbeta sequences, prepared with unique molecular identifiers, was generated. TCRdb analysed the PCR reads with MiXCR anew, one entry per CDR3 protein. The data show about 610,000 distinct CDR3 sequences, 10% to 13% seen once. The chain combines TRBV29-1 with TRBJ2-5; D tentatively reads TRBD1 or TRBD2 (5 bases each). This clonotype was sampled from a human donor who donated a stem cell graft to a child with acute myeloid leukemia. The sample was PBMCs from the stem cell graft donor, taken from the stem cell graft. CDR3 in amino acids: CSVRDPVYF. DNA for the CDR3: TGCAGCGTGAGGGACCCGGTTTACTTC. The complete variable domain, with remaining parts taken from reference TRBV29-1 and TRBJ2-5, reads SAVISQKPSRDICQRGTSLTIQCQVDSQVTMMFWYRQQPGQSLTLIATANQGSEATYESGFVIDKFPISRPNLTFSTLTVSNMSPEDSSIYLCSVRDPVYFGPGTRLLVL.